This is a list of T cell receptor beta chains from one sample in a study of beta chain features in type 1 diabetes. The repertoire was sequenced with immunoSEQ multiplex PCR; TCRdb's copy has only in-frame clones and lacks some. Seen here are under 130,000 clones, under 30% observed once, and the top ten hold under 0.55%. The sample comprised central memory CD4+ T cells from blood. These receptors were collected from a woman aged 18-29 years with type 1 diabetes. CDR3s include the opening cysteine and the closing phenylalanine or tryptophan. The order of the fields is V gene, J gene, D gene, clone size, CDR3 protein, CDR3 DNA. D genes are given only for firm matches. Some rows have no size entry. The others give once, few or many, or a class for an expanded clone.

>TRBV27|TRBJ2-7|TRBD1|-
CASSTYRGFEQYF
TGTGCCAGCAGTACGTACAGGGGGTTTGAGCAGTACTTC
>TRBV29-1|TRBJ2-2|-|-
CSVDRAAGELFF
TGCAGCGTTGACAGGGCTGCCGGGGAGCTGTTTTTT
>TRBV6-6|TRBJ2-2|-|-
CASSPFNTGELFF
TGTGCCAGCAGTCCCTTTAACACCGGGGAGCTGTTTTTT
>TRBV19|TRBJ1-1|TRBD1|-
CASSVGTATWMNTEAFF
TGTGCCAGTAGTGTAGGGACAGCCACCTGGATGAACACTGAAGCTTTCTTT
>TRBV6-5|TRBJ1-6|-|few
CASSYRQTKGSPLHF
TGTGCCAGCAGTTACCGTCAGACAAAAGGTTCACCCCTCCACTTT
>TRBV7-3|TRBJ2-7|TRBD2|-
CASSSSPGTTPYEQYF
TGTGCCAGCAGCTCCTCCCCCGGGACTACCCCATACGAGCAGTACTTC
>TRBV6-1|TRBJ2-5|TRBD1|few
CASSERGGGLETQYF
TGTGCCAGCAGTGAGCGAGGGGGCGGGTTGGAGACCCAGTACTTC
>TRBV2|TRBJ2-5|-|few
CASRMPVVETQYF
TGTGCCAGCAGGATGCCGGTGGTTGAGACCCAGTACTTC
>TRBV20-1|TRBJ2-5|TRBD1|-
CSTGVEETQYF
TGCAGCACAGGGGTTGAGGAGACCCAGTACTTC
>TRBV11-2|TRBJ2-3|-|-
CASSLDSRGTDTQYF
TGTGCCAGCAGCTTAGACTCGCGGGGCACAGATACGCAGTATTTT
>TRBV29-1|TRBJ2-3|TRBD2|-
CSVPPLAGGRVVTDTQYF
TGCAGCGTCCCTCCCCTAGCGGGAGGAAGGGTAGTTACAGATACGCAGTATTTT
>TRBV7-9|TRBJ1-2|-|few
CASSFSQGQAGGYTF
TGTGCCAGCAGCTTCAGCCAGGGCCAGGCGGGGGGCTACACCTTC
>TRBV7-9|TRBJ1-4|TRBD1|-
CASSFAGETGKLFF
TGTGCCAGCAGCTTCGCTGGGGAGACAGGGAAACTGTTTTTT
>TRBV19|TRBJ2-3|-|-
CASRMRGRTDTQYF
TGTGCCAGTAGAATGAGAGGCCGCACAGATACGCAGTATTTT
>TRBV27|TRBJ2-7|TRBD2|-
CASSPWSGRGYEQYF
TGTGCCAGCAGTCCCTGGAGCGGGAGAGGCTACGAGCAGTACTTC
>TRBV7-3|TRBJ2-2|-|-
CASSYYGGELFF
TGTGCCAGCAGCTACTACGGCGGGGAGCTGTTTTTT
>TRBV4-2|TRBJ2-3|TRBD2|-
CASSQEGLAASTDTQYF
TGTGCCAGCAGCCAAGAGGGACTAGCGGCTAGCACAGATACGCAGTATTTT
>TRBV5-5|TRBJ1-5|TRBD1|-
CASSLSFFAGGTQPQHF
TGTGCCAGCAGCTTGAGTTTTTTTGCAGGGGGGACTCAGCCCCAGCATTTT
>TRBV7-2|TRBJ2-3|TRBD2|few
CASSSTGTSGVTDTQYF
TGTGCCAGCAGCTCAACCGGGACTAGCGGGGTAACAGATACGCAGTATTTT
>TRBV18|TRBJ1-2|TRBD1|-
CASSPVGQGVNYGYTF
TGTGCCAGCTCACCCGTCGGACAGGGGGTGAACTATGGCTACACCTTC